This T cell receptor beta chain was identified in a study of blood T cell repertoires in COVID-19. Study in general: Italy, Spain and the United States were the sources of the convalescent and acute COVID-19 samples. The cDNA or gDNA used as material had been derived from T cells, B-cell-depleted T cells, or PBMCs.

The germline CDR1 and CDR2 sequences are SGHTA and FQGNSA. The CDR3 covers 14 residues. The V end was cut by 2 bases, the J end by 2 bases, with 9 bases between. Methods used by the authors: The authors estimated nucleated cell counts from reference gene primer amplification. Data came from immunoSEQ multiplex PCR; TCRdb stores just in-frame clones and leaves some out. The DNA gave D and trimming, while V, J and clone size come from that table. The table lists around 240,000 clones, around four fifths of them singletons, with about 2% in the top ten. The sequence was obtained from an elderly woman with acute or convalescent COVID-19. This chain joins TRBV7-2 and TRBJ1-1; a weak D match, TRBD1 (6 bases). Input material: peripheral blood. The CDR3 sequence is CASSLHRVNTEAFF. CDR3 DNA: TGTGCCAGCAGCTTACACAGGGTCAACACTGAAGCTTTCTTT.